Below, 16 T cell receptor beta chains from the same sample are listed, as sequenced in a study of blood T cell repertoires in COVID-19. The protocol was immunoSEQ multiplex PCR, while the TCRdb copy is restricted to in-frame clones and leaves out a portion. The profile shows over 150,000 clones, 85% to 90% of them singletons. The sequenced material came from peripheral blood. The receptor source for this set is a woman aged 18 to 35 who had recovered from COVID-19.

The chain employs TRBV4-3 and TRBJ2-1; tentatively, D is TRBD1 (5 bases). This CDR3 has 14 amino acids. V was clipped by 0 bases and J by 5 bases, with 8 bases between them. Germline V CDR1 and CDR2: LGHNA, YSLEER. CDR3 residues: CASSQDWGNNEQFF. Written as DNA, the CDR3 is TGCGCCAGCAGCCAAGATTGGGGCAACAATGAGCAGTTCTTC.

The V and J genes are TRBV5-6 and TRBJ2-5; 7 bases are shared with TRBD1. The V gene end was trimmed by 4 bases and the J gene end by 2 bases; junction bases not matched to a gene: 11. The CDR3 runs to 16 residues. In germline, CDR1 is SGHDT, CDR2 YYEEEE. The CDR3 DNA reads TGTGCCAGCAGCCCAACCGGGACAGTGCTTCAAGAGACCCAGTACTTC. This encodes CASSPTGTVLQETQYF.

V gene TRBV24-1 combines with J gene TRBJ2-1; no reliable D call. Trimming stripped 4 bases from V and 3 bases from J, with 9 bases between. The CDR3 spans 14 residues. Per the germline V gene, CDR1 is KGHDR and CDR2 is SFDVKD. The CDR3 region has the DNA TGTGCCACCAGTGAACGGAGAAACTACAATGAGCAGTTCTTC. It translates to CATSERRNYNEQFF.

The gene calls are TRBV7-6 and TRBJ2-3; TRBD2 agrees at 7 bases. The CDR3 totals 18 residues. V lost 5 bases to trimming and J lost 0 bases; unmatched junction nucleotides: 14. Germline CDR1 is SGHVS and CDR2 is FNYEAQ. CDR3 sequence: CASSARPGDYPSTDTQYF. CDR3 bases: TGTGCCAGCAGCGCCCGTCCGGGGGACTACCCAAGCACAGATACGCAGTATTTT.

This sequence joins TRBV7-9 and TRBJ1-5; tentatively, D is TRBD1 (5 bases). V lost 5 bases, J lost 0 bases, and 8 bases lay in between. This CDR3 spans 14 amino acids. Per germline, CDR1 SEHNR and CDR2 FQNEAQ (reference sequence). The CDR3 protein is CASSPTASNQPQHF. CDR3 nucleotides: TGTGCCAGCAGCCCGACAGCTAGCAATCAGCCCCAGCATTTT.

The V call is TRBV5-1, the J call TRBJ1-2; 8 positions match TRBD1. Germline V CDR1 and CDR2: SGHRS, YFSETQ. CDR3 length: 13 amino acids. Trimming took 4 bases from V and 3 from J; bases not matched to a gene: 2. The chain's CDR3 is CASSLQGDYGYTF. CDR3 nucleotide sequence: TGCGCCAGCAGCCTACAGGGGGACTATGGCTACACCTTC.

The V and J genes are TRBV7-2 and TRBJ2-1, with D perhaps TRBD2 (6 bases). V was pared by 4 bases and J by 8 bases, with 21 bases between. The CDR3 length is 16 residues. Germline CDR1 and CDR2: SGHTA and FQGNSA. CDR3 in amino acids: CASSSLPSVGQDEQFF. CDR3 DNA: TGTGCCAGCAGCTCGCTCCCTAGCGTAGGTCAGGATGAGCAGTTCTTC.

The chain recombines TRBV5-1 with TRBJ2-7; 8 positions agree with TRBD2. The CDR3 has 17 amino acids. After removal of 3 bases from V and 4 bases from J, the junction contained 15 bases not matched to a gene. Germline V CDR1 and CDR2: SGHRS, YFSETQ. The CDR3: CASSSNLGGARAYEQYF. The CDR3 nucleotides read TGCGCCAGCAGCTCCAACCTCGGGGGGGCTCGCGCTTACGAGCAGTACTTC.

This clone was seen only once. The chain has TRBV19 and TRBJ1-2; D call uncertain. V was cut by 5 bases and J by 4 bases, with 11 bases left in between. The CDR3 is 13 residues long. Germline CDR1 LNHDA, CDR2 SQIVND (reference sequence). Here the CDR3 reads CASSGSLGYGYTF. The CDR3 coding sequence is TGTGCCAGTAGTGGCAGCCTAGGCTATGGCTACACCTTC.

The V call is TRBV19, the J call TRBJ2-1; possibly TRBD1 for D (6 bases). The length of the CDR3 is 15 residues. Per germline, CDR1 LNHDA and CDR2 SQIVND (reference sequence). With 6 bases removed from V and 4 bases from J, the gap between germline ends came to 16 bases. CDR3 region: CASSRQVGGYNEQFF. CDR3 sequence (DNA): TGTGCCAGTAGCCGACAGGTCGGCGGTTACAATGAGCAGTTCTTC.

The V gene is TRBV2, the J gene TRBJ2-3; 7 bases match TRBD2. V trimming: 8 bases; J trimming: 2 bases; junction bases outside the gene matches: 13. The CDR3 sequence is 16 residues long. Germline loops: CDR1 SNHLY, CDR2 FYNNEI. CDR3 bases: TGTGCCAGCGAGGTGGGGGGGTTACGGATCACAGATACGCAGTATTTT. Amino acids: CASEVGGLRITDTQYF.

This rearrangement joins TRBV2 to TRBJ2-1; 7 nucleotides agree with TRBD2. The CDR3 spans 16 residues. The V segment lost 4 bases and the J segment 0 bases; nucleotides outside the gene matches: 6. Germline-derived CDR1 and CDR2 are SNHLY and FYNNEI. This CDR3 is CASSVRGGSSYNEQFF. The CDR3 region has the DNA TGTGCCAGCAGTGTTCGCGGGGGAAGCTCCTACAATGAGCAGTTCTTC.

This clone was picked up many times. This chain joins TRBV4-1 and TRBJ1-5, with D possibly matching TRBD1 (6 bases). The CDR3 consists of 16 residues. V lost 6 bases and J lost 6, with 21 bases in between. Germline V lookup: CDR1 MGHRA, CDR2 YSYEKL. The CDR3 is CASSQTDRTVSQPQHF. CDR3 in DNA: TGCGCCAGCAGTCAAACCGACAGGACGGTGAGTCAGCCCCAGCATTTT.

The V gene is TRBV9, the J gene TRBJ2-1, with 8 positions matching TRBD1. With V trimmed by 0 bases and J by 4 bases, 6 bases remained unmatched. The CDR3 length is 16 residues. Per the germline V gene, CDR1 is SGDLS and CDR2 is YYNGEE. CDR3 loop: CASSVATGQAYNEQFF. The CDR3 DNA reads TGTGCCAGCAGCGTAGCTACGGGACAGGCTTACAATGAGCAGTTCTTC.

The rearrangement joins TRBV15 to TRBJ2-7; 9 nucleotides agree with TRBD1. The V gene end was trimmed by 1 base and the J gene end by 6 bases; junction bases not matched to a gene: 4. This CDR3 has 14 residues. Germline V lookup: CDR1 LNHNV, CDR2 YYDKDF (reference sequence). CDR3 in amino acids: CATSRVGQGAEQYF. In DNA form, the CDR3 reads TGTGCCACCAGCAGAGTGGGACAGGGTGCCGAGCAGTACTTC.

This clone appeared once. The rearrangement joins TRBV6-2 or TRBV6-3 to TRBJ2-2; maybe TRBD1 (5 bases). Deletions cut 4 bases from V and 2 bases from J, with 20 bases between. CDR1 is MNHEY and CDR2 is SVGEGT in the germline V gene. This CDR3 has 18 residues. The CDR3 sequence is CASSFNRNRSPNTGELFF. CDR3 coding DNA: TGTGCCAGCAGTTTCAACAGGAATCGGTCCCCAAACACCGGGGAGCTGTTTTTT.